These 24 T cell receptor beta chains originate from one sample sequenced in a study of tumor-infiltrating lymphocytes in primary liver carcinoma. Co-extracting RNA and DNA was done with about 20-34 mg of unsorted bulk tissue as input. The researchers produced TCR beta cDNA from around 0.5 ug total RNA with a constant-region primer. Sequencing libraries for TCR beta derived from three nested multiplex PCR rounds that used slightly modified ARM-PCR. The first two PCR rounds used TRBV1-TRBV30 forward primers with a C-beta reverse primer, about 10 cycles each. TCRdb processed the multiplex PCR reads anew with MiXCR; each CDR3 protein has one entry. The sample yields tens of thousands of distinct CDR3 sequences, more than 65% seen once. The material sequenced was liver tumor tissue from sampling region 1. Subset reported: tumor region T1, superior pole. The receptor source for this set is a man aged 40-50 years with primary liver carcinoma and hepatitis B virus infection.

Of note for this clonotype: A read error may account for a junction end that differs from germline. CDR3 in amino acids: CCVEDTVGNKQFF. In DNA form, the CDR3 reads TGTTGCGTTGAGGACACCGTGGGCAATAAGCAGTTCTTC. V is TRBV29-1 and J is TRBJ2-1, with a possible D match to TRBD1 (5 bases). Germline V lookup: CDR1 SQVTM, CDR2 ANQGSEA. The CDR3 has 13 amino acids.

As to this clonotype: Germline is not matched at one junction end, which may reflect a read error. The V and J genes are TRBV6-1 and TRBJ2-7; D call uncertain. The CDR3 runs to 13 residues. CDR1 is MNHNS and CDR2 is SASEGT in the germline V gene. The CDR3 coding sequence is TGTTCCAGCAGTGAATGGGGTTTCTACGGGCAGTACTTC. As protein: CSSSEWGFYGQYF.

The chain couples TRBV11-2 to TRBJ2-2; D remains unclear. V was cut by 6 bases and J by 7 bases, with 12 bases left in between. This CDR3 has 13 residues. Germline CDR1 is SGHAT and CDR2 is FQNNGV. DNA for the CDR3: TGTGCCAGCAGTTTTATTCGGGTCGGGGAGCTGTTTTTT. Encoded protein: CASSFIRVGELFF. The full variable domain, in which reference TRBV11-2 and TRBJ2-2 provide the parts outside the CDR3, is EAGVAQSPRYKIIEKRQSVAFWCNPISGHATLYWYQQILGQGPKLLIQFQNNGVVDDSQLPKDRFSAERLKGVDSTLKIQPAKLEDSAVYLCASSFIRVGELFFGEGSRLTVL.

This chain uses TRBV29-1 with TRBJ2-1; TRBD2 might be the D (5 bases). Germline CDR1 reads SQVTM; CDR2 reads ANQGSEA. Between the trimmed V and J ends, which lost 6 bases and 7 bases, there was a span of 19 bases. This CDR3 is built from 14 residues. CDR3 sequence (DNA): TGCAGCGTCGCCGTGACTAAAAGTGGGAATGAGCAGTTCTTC. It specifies CSVAVTKSGNEQFF.

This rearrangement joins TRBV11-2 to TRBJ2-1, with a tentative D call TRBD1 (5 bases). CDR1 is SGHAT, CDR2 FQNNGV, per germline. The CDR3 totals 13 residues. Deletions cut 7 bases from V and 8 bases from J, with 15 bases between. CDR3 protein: CASTPLGVDEQFF. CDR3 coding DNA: TGTGCCAGCACCCCTCTAGGGGTCGATGAGCAGTTCTTC. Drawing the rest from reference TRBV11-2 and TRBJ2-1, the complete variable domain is EAGVAQSPRYKIIEKRQSVAFWCNPISGHATLYWYQQILGQGPKLLIQFQNNGVVDDSQLPKDRFSAERLKGVDSTLKIQPAKLEDSAVYLCASTPLGVDEQFFGPGTRLTVL.

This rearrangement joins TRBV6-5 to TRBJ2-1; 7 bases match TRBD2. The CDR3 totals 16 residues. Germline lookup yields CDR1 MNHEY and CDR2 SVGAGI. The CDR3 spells CDSSYSGSLAAYEQFF. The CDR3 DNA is TGTGACAGTAGTTATAGCGGCAGTCTAGCGGCATATGAGCAGTTCTTC.

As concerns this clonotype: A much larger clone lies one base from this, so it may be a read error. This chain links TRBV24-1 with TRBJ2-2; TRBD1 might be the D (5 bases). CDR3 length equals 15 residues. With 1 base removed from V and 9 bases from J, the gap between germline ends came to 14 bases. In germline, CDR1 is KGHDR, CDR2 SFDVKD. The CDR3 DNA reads TGTGCCACCAGTGATTTATCCAGGGATCACAGGGAGCTGTTTTTT. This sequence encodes CATSDLSRDHRELFF.

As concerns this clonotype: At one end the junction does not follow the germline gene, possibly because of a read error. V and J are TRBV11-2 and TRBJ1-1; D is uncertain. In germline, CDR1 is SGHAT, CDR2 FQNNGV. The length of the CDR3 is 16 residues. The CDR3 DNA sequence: TGTGCCAGCAGCCAAAACTGTGTGGCGACACTCACTGAAACTTTGTTT. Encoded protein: CASSQNCVATLTETLF.

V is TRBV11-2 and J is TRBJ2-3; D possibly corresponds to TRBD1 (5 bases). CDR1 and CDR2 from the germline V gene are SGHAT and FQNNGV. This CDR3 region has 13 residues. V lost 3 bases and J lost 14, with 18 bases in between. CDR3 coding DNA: TGTGCCAGCAGCTTCCATAGCACAGGTACACTGTATTTT. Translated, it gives CASSFHSTGTLYF.

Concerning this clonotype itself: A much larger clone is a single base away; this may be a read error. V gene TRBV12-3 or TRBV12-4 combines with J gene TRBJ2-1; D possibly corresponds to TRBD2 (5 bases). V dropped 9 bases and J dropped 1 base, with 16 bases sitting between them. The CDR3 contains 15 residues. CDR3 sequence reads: CARRAHGESYNEQFF. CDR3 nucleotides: TGTGCCAGGAGGGCTCACGGGGAGTCCTACAATGAGCAGTTCTTC.

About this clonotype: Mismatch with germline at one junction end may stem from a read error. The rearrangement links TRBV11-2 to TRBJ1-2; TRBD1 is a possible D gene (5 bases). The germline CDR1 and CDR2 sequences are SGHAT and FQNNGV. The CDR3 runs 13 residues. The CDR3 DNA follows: TGTGCCAGCCGCATAGAGGGGAATTATGGCTACACATTC. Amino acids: CASRIEGNYGYTF.

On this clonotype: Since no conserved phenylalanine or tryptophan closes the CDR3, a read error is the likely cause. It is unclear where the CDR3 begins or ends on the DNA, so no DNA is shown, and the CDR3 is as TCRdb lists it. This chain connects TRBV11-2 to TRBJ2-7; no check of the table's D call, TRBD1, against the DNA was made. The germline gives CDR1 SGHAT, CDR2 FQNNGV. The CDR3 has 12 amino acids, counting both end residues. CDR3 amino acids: CASSLLWGEHYL.

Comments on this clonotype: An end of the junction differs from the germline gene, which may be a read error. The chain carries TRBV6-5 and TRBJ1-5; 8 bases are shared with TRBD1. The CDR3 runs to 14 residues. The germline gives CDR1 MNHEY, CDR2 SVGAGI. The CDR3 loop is CASSPDRVWQPQLF. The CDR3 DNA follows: TGTGCAAGCAGTCCGGACAGGGTTTGGCAGCCCCAGCTTTTT.

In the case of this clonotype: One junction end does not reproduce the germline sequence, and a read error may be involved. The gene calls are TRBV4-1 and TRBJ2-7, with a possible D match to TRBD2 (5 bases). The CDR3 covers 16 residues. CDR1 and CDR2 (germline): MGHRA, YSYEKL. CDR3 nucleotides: TGCGCCAGCAGCCCCGAGGGTAGCAGGAGCTCCTACGACCAGTACTTC. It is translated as CASSPEGSRSSYDQYF.

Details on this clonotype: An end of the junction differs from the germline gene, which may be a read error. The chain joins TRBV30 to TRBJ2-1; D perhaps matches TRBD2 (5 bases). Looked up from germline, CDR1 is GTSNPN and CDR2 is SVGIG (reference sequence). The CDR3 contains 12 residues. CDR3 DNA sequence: TGTGCCTGGTGTGTACGGGGTAATGAGCAGTCCTTC. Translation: CAWCVRGNEQSF.

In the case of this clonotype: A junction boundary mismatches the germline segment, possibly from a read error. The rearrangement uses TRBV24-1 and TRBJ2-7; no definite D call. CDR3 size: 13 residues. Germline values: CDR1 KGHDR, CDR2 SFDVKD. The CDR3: CAIRDPPSYEQYF. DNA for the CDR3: TGTGCCATCAGAGATCCCCCCTCCTACGAGCAATACTTC.

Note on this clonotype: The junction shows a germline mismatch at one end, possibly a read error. The CDR3 nucleotides read TGTGGCATCAGTGAGAGAGGGGGCAACACTGAAGCTTTCTTT. This translates into CGISERGGNTEAFF. This chain connects TRBV10-3 to TRBJ1-1; 7 positions agree with TRBD1. Germline CDR1 reads ENHRY; CDR2 reads SYGVKD. The CDR3 extends over 14 amino acids.

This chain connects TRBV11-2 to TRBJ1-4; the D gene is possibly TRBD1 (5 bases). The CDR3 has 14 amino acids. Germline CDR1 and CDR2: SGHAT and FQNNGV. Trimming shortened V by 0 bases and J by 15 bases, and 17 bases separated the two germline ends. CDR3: CASSLELGDEKLFF. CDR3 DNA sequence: TGTGCCAGCAGCTTAGAGCTTGGGGACGAGAAATTGTTTTTT.

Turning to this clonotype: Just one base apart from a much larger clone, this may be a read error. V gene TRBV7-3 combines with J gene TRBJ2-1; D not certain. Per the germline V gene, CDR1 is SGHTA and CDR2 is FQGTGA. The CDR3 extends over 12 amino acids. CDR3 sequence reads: CASSLGINDQFF. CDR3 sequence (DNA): TGTGCCAGCAGCTTAGGCATAAATGACCAGTTCTTC.

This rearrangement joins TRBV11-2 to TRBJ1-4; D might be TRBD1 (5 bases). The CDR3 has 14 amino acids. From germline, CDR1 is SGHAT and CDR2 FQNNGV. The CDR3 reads CVSSLEIGDEKLFF. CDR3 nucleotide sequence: TGTGTTAGCAGCTTAGAGATTGGGGACGAAAAACTGTTTTTT.

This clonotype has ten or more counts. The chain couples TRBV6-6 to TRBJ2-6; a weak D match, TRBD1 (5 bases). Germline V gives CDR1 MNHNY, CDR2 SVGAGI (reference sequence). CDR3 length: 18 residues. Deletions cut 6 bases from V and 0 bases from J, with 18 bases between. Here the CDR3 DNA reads TGTGCCAGCAGCCTTGACAGTTTTGCCCTCTCTGGGGCCAACGTCCTGACTTTC. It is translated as CASSLDSFALSGANVLTF.

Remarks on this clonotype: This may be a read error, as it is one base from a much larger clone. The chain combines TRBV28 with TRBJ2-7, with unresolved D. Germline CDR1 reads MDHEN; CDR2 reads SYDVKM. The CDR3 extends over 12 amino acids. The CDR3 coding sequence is TGTGTCAGCAGCTCCCTGCAATTTGGGCAGTACTTC. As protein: CVSSSLQFGQYF.

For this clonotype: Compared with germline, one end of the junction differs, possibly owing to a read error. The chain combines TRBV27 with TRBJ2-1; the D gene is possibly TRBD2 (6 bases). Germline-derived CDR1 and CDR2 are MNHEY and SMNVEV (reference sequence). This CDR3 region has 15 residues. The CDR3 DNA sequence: TGTACCAGCAGCCCCGGGCTAGTGGGACTGGATGAGCAGTTCTTC. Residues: CTSSPGLVGLDEQFF.

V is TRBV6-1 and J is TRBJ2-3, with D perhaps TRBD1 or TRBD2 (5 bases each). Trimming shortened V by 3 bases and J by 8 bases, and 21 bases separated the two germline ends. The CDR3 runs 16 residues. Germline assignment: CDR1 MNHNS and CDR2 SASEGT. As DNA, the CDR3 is TGTGCCAGCAGTGACTGGGGGTGGATCCCCACGAGTACGCAGTATTTT. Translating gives CASSDWGWIPTSTQYF.